The 4 T cell receptor beta chains below come from one sample, sequenced in a study of T cell repertoires and HLA-DP antigens. The method was immunoSEQ multiplex PCR; TCRdb's version includes in-frame clones alone and lacks a portion of them. The sample consists of more than 90,000 clones, 80% to 95% of them appearing once. Antigens for these TCRs are unknown. Sequenced material: CD4+ T cells from PBMCs. All receptors come from a woman aged 18-29 years in good health and CMV-seronegative.

This chain joins TRBV6-5 and TRBJ1-2, with 7 bases fitting TRBD1. The CDR3 runs 15 residues. CDR1 is MNHEY, CDR2 SVGAGI, per germline. V lost 1 base and J lost 2; bases outside the gene matches: 4. CDR3 region: CASSYLQTGNYGYTF. The DNA for the CDR3 is TGTGCCAGCAGTTACTTACAGACAGGGAACTATGGCTACACCTTC.

The V and J genes are TRBV10-2 and TRBJ2-3, with D unclear. V dropped 0 bases and J dropped 4 bases, with 11 bases sitting between them. The CDR3 extends over 15 amino acids. Germline lookup yields CDR1 WSHSY and CDR2 SAAADI. In DNA form, the CDR3 reads TGCGCCAGCAGTGAGTCGACATCCGCGGCAGATACGCAGTATTTT. Protein product: CASSESTSAADTQYF.

V gene TRBV7-9 combines with J gene TRBJ1-6, with D hard to call. Germline V gene sequence: CDR1 SEHNR, CDR2 FQNEAQ (reference sequence). The CDR3 totals 13 residues. V lost 2 bases, J lost 8 bases, and 7 bases lay in between. The CDR3 nucleotides are TGTGCCAGCAGCTTATTTCAGGATTCACCCCTCCACTTT. Translation: CASSLFQDSPLHF.

The V and J genes are TRBV2 and TRBJ1-5, with 8 bases identical to TRBD1. Germline CDR1 is SNHLY and CDR2 is FYNNEI. V gave up 7 bases and J gave up 4 bases; unmatched junction bases: 9. The CDR3 is 15 amino acids. The CDR3 region is CASTRSDRANQPQHF. In DNA, the CDR3 is TGTGCCAGCACCCGATCGGACAGGGCAAATCAGCCCCAGCATTTT.